This record concerns one TCR beta chain sequence. Its antigen is currently unknown. Those patients picked for sequencing had displayed CD8+CD57+ cell expansion on flow cytometry. Patients were treatment-naive when blood was sampled. Looked up from germline, CDR1 is SGHAT and CDR2 is FQDESV (reference sequence). CDR3 length equals 16 residues. Trimming took off 2 bases at V and 2 bases at J, with 16 bases between the two ends. This entry is derived from a study of CD8+CD57+ T cells in acquired aplastic anemia. Across the whole study: Sorted CD4+ plus CD8+ cells gave DNA averaging about 3.2 ug. Study results and caveats: Patients and controls shared some 30 CD8+ CDR3 sequences.

Genomic DNA, the template, was used for profiling of the TCR beta VDJ and CDR3. TCRdb re-called the reads through MiXCR, storing one row per CDR3 protein. The table includes 75,000 to 80,000 distinct CDR3 sequences, just over 70% detected once. The origin of this receptor is a human donor with aplastic anemia. V gene TRBV11-1 combines with J gene TRBJ2-7; tentatively, D is TRBD1 or TRBD2 (5 bases each). Sequenced input: sorted CD4+, CD8+, or CD8+CD57+ T cells (not recorded which) from PBMCs. This CDR3 is CASSLRTGTHPYEQYF. CDR3 DNA: TGTGCCAGCAGCTTAAGGACTGGGACCCATCCCTACGAGCAGTACTTC.